These 10 T cell receptor beta chains originate from one sample sequenced in a study of T cell repertoires in cytomegalovirus infection. For these TCRs, the target antigens are not known. TCRdb redid the calling of the reads with MiXCR, one entry per CDR3 protein. Among 300,000 to 400,000 distinct CDR3 sequences listed, about 29% were seen once. Here the sequenced sample was cultured PBMCs, taken from culture after CMV antigen stimulation. The origin of the receptors is a human donor in good health (CMV status not recorded). Some clones in this sample may be carry-over from other donors' samples.

This clonotype has a single count. This chain links TRBV5-6 with TRBJ2-7; 7 bases line up with TRBD1. Looked up from germline, CDR1 is SGHDT and CDR2 is YYEEEE. This CDR3 is built from 14 residues. V shed 1 base, J shed 5 bases, and the junction held 6 bases outside the gene matches. The CDR3 here is CASSLMVGGNEQYF. The CDR3 nucleotides read TGTGCCAGCAGCTTGATGGTAGGGGGCAACGAGCAGTACTTC. Complete variable domain (other parts from reference TRBV5-6 and TRBJ2-7): DAGVTQSPTHLIKTRGQQVTLRCSPKSGHDTVSWYQQALGQGPQFIFQYYEEEERQRGNFPDRFSGHQFPNYSSELNVNALLLGDSALYLCASSLMVGGNEQYFGPGTRLTVT.

The chain links TRBV25-1 to TRBJ2-6; D gene uncertain. With 0 bases removed from V and 0 bases from J, the gap between germline ends came to 3 bases. CDR1 MGHDK and CDR2 SYGVNS come from the germline V gene. CDR3 size: 15 residues. CDR3 sequence reads: CASSEYGSGANVLTF. DNA for the CDR3: TGTGCCAGCAGTGAATACGGCTCTGGGGCCAACGTCCTGACTTTC.

The gene calls are TRBV19 and TRBJ1-5; 7 bases align to TRBD1. Germline V gene data show CDR1 as LNHDA and CDR2 as SQIVND (reference sequence). V lost 6 bases to trimming and J lost 2 bases; unmatched junction nucleotides: 7. This CDR3 is built from 15 residues. For the CDR3, the DNA is TGTGCCAGTAGCTCCAGGGGGGATGGCAATCAGCCCCAGCATTTT. This translates into CASSSRGDGNQPQHF.

The V and J genes are TRBV2 and TRBJ2-2; TRBD1 aligns across 7 bases. This CDR3 contains 15 residues. With 6 bases clipped from V and 8 bases from J, the junction kept 12 bases outside the gene matches. The germline gives CDR1 SNHLY, CDR2 FYNNEI. CDR3 protein: CASSQDRPSAGELFF. Written as DNA, the CDR3 is TGTGCCAGCAGCCAGGACAGGCCTTCGGCTGGGGAGCTGTTTTTT.

This rearrangement joins TRBV7-8 to TRBJ1-1, with a weak D call TRBD1 (6 bases). The CDR3 sequence is 16 residues long. Germline V gene data show CDR1 as SGHVS and CDR2 as FQNEAQ. The V end was cut by 5 bases, the J end by 0 bases, with 16 bases between. The CDR3 DNA reads TGTGCCAGCAGCGATAACAGGGAGGTAGTGAACACTGAAGCTTTCTTT. Translated: CASSDNREVVNTEAFF.

This clonotype came up once. This chain connects TRBV6-6 to TRBJ2-7; tentatively, D is TRBD2 (6 bases). The germline gives CDR1 MNHNY, CDR2 SVGAGI (reference sequence). Trimming removed 4 bases from V and 0 bases from J, with 16 bases in between. The CDR3 runs to 16 residues. For the CDR3, the DNA is TGTGCCAGCAGTTTCCCCGGGACTCTGGGCTCCTACGAGCAGTACTTC. This gives the protein CASSFPGTLGSYEQYF.

This chain connects TRBV11-2 to TRBJ2-5, with D possibly TRBD2 on 6 matching bases. The V end lost 5 bases, the J end lost 2 bases, and 15 bases lay between the germline ends. The CDR3 runs to 15 residues. Germline-derived CDR1 and CDR2 are SGHAT and FQNNGV. CDR3 amino acids: CASSPGFRGQETQYF. CDR3 coding DNA: TGTGCCAGCAGCCCGGGCTTTCGGGGGCAAGAGACCCAGTACTTC. Looking up the rest from reference TRBV11-2 and TRBJ2-5 gives the full variable domain: EAGVAQSPRYKIIEKRQSVAFWCNPISGHATLYWYQQILGQGPKLLIQFQNNGVVDDSQLPKDRFSAERLKGVDSTLKIQPAKLEDSAVYLCASSPGFRGQETQYFGPGTRLLVL.

The chain employs TRBV7-2 and TRBJ2-5, with D perhaps TRBD1 or TRBD2 (5 bases each). Trimming pared 5 bases from V and 5 bases from J, leaving 15 bases between. Germline V gene data show CDR1 as SGHTA and CDR2 as FQGNSA. This CDR3 is 14 amino acids long. CDR3 loop: CASSTNQGRETQYF. The CDR3 nucleotides are TGTGCCAGCAGCACAAACCAGGGACGGGAGACCCAGTACTTC.

V and J are TRBV7-7 and TRBJ2-2; D is tentatively TRBD1 or TRBD2 (5 bases each). Germline assignment: CDR1 SSHAT and CDR2 FNYEAQ (reference sequence). The CDR3 spans 14 residues. The V end was cut by 5 bases, the J end by 6 bases, with 13 bases between. The CDR3 spells CASSPGPSAGELFF. The CDR3 DNA reads TGTGCCAGCAGCCCGGGACCATCTGCCGGGGAGCTGTTTTTT.

This clonotype was seen a few times. This chain uses TRBV19 with TRBJ1-2; a possible D gene is TRBD1 (5 bases). Germline assignment: CDR1 LNHDA and CDR2 SQIVND (reference sequence). CDR3 length: 16 residues. V shed 9 bases and J shed 2 bases, with 22 bases lying between them. CDR3 region: CASSKGQTGVNYGYTF. The DNA of the CDR3 is TGTGCCAGCTCTAAGGGCCAGACGGGGGTCAACTATGGCTACACCTTC.